This TCR beta chain was recorded in a study of early stage breast cancer tumors. Each sample had two DNA replicates, approximately 0.49 ug blood or about 1.5 ug tissue. Sequenced by immunoSEQ multiplex PCR; TCRdb stores in-frame clones only, minus some. This table has more than 13,000 clones, 79% appearing once. After removal of 1 base from V and 5 bases from J, the junction contained 15 bases not matched to a gene. The CDR3 runs 18 residues. CDR1 SGHDT and CDR2 YYEEEE come from the germline V gene. With regard to this clone: Its antigen is unidentified.

Tissue for this sample was collected roughly 1.9-4.5 cm from the breast tumor. General study points: In about 85% of the 16 patients, blood comparison separated tumor from normal breast.

This receptor was obtained from a person in their fifties with breast cancer. This chain links TRBV5-6 with TRBJ2-1; 7 positions match TRBD1. Sequenced input: normal breast tissue next to the tumor. CDR3 in amino acids: CASSLLGAADRVDNEQFF. For the CDR3, the DNA is TGTGCCAGCAGCTTGCTCGGGGCAGCAGACAGGGTTGACAATGAGCAGTTCTTC.